This T cell receptor (beta chain) was recovered during a study of cytomegalovirus exposure and HLA in healthy donors (dated 2017 in TCRdb). For context, the study as a whole: According to an earlier analysis of 550 to 750 of the donors, 200 million or so T cells yielded roughly 110 million unique TCR beta sequences and 276 Gb of sequence data. An early release covering approximately 600 HLA-typed donors comprised approximately 300 gigabases of sequencing data and around 85 million unique TCR sequences. Of the approximately 400 genotyped donors, approximately 82% fell in the genetic ancestry cluster associated with self-reported Caucasian donors. The study aimed to test whether signatures of past pathogen exposure could be identified by cataloging public T cell receptors. Using immunosequencing, the study profiled T cell repertoires from fewer than 850 subjects and related those repertoires to cytomegalovirus serostatus. Besides the first cohort of 550 to 750 subjects, a separate validation cohort made up of about 120 different subjects was used. The study combined high-throughput TCR immunosequencing, statistical association of individual TCRs with disease status, and machine learning to predict cytomegalovirus infection status. In a later analysis, previously published TCR beta repertoires from 600 to 850 donors were re-analyzed and high-resolution HLA genotyping was added so that TCR occurrence patterns could be studied. Rather than using new phenotypic data, the later analysis identified candidate immune exposures from TCR beta sequences and from how often those sequences occurred across donors. An earlier analysis of nearly 600 of the donors applied high-throughput TCR beta sequencing to assess whether each TCR beta V gene segment acted as functional or pseudogenic. Donor age, sex, ethnicity and CMV serostatus were collected together with the repertoire data. In a later genetic analysis, genome-wide SNP genotypes for about three fifths of the 666 donors were used, and that subset was treated as a discovery cohort. Every repertoire in the discovery cohort had been generated on one and the same sequencing platform. Both class I and class II loci were covered by HLA typing, at four-digit resolution. Typing coverage differed by locus: A, B, C, DRB1 and DQB1 were typed in roughly 620-630 donors, DQA1 in 522, DPA1 in some 570, and DPB1 in 472. Because of strong linkage in the cohort, roughly five DR-DQ haplotypes were treated as single units for association and clustering. Among about 400 genotyped donors of the cohort, an average of roughly 230,000 unique TCR beta nucleotide sequences was sequenced per donor, of which about 18% were non-productive. What the study reported, not specific to this receptor: Most TCR sequences were observed very rarely across donors, whereas some public TCRs were present in many individuals. An association between a missense DCLRE1C variant and V-gene and J-gene trimming of TCR beta chains was found in a later genetic analysis and replicated in an independent cohort. Presence/absence analyses assumed roughly uniform sequencing depth across donors, an assumption that may not hold. It was suggested by the authors that the approach could potentially be generalized to other disease states and immunological phenotypes. Some IMGT-functional V segments, including TRBV6-2 and TRBV6-3, could not be distinguished by the 87-base-pair reads and were therefore excluded. In an earlier analysis of some 550 of the donors, most TCR beta V segments were observed in productive rearrangements about 87% or about 30% of the time, broadly matching IMGT annotations. At a false discovery rate of 0.05, a later analysis linked approximately 18,000 TCR beta sequences to specific HLA alleles. In vitro tests confirmed that a few of the cytomegalovirus-associated TCR beta chains recognize cytomegalovirus antigens. Correlated functional status among segregating V segments might reflect linkage disequilibrium, but an unknown experimental factor could not be ruled out. The classifier was reported to diagnose cytomegalovirus status with high specificity and sensitivity in both the original and validation cohorts. A total of 150 to 200 TCR beta chains were listed by the study as associated with cytomegalovirus. A later analysis found that HLA-associated TCR beta chains were more clonally expanded and had lower generation probabilities than equally common non-associated chains. When HLA alleles, especially DR and DQ, strongly co-occurred, attributing TCR associations to individual alleles was difficult. A later analysis found that TCR association rates varied across HLA loci, with DRB1 alleles showing the most associated TCRs and HLA-C alleles the fewest. HLA typing was unavailable for some donors at each locus, so association tests used only the typed subset. CMV serostatus was the only immune exposure information available for the cohort. In a later genetic analysis, fewer N-insertions in productive TCRs were reported among donors in an Asian-associated ancestry cluster than the approximately 630-donor mean. A further reported finding was that TCR beta sequences accurately predicted the HLA-A and HLA-B alleles for most subjects in the first cohort. Only TCR beta chains were sequenced in this cohort, and the absence of alpha or paired-chain data limited detectable features. According to a later analysis, parvovirus B19, influenza, CMV and Epstein-Barr virus appeared linked to several top co-occurrence clusters. A cluster of highly shared sequence variants was judged likely to be a technical artifact of the sequencing pipeline. Most CMV-associated TCR beta chains appeared to be HLA-restricted in a later analysis, and the HLA associations seemed to be driven largely by CMV exposure. Because counts were too low, fewer than 20 rarely observed V segments, including chromosome 9 orphons, were excluded from the earlier analysis of around 590 of the donors.

CDR1 and CDR2 were assigned from the germline V gene (reference sequence) as PRHDT and FYEKMQ. Spanning cysteine to phenylalanine, the CDR3 consists of 15 amino acids. Of the read, only the CDR3 DNA is kept; its 45 bases are in frame from base 1. Trimming at the junction amounts to 0 bases on V and 2 bases on J, and the germline ends lie 11 bases apart. The cohort was made up of approximately 670 healthy bone marrow donors. All cohort members were sampled while nominally healthy, although unrecorded immune exposures were likely present. The donor tested CMV seronegative, placing the donor among the 350 to 400 seronegative members of the cohort. A peripheral blood sample was collected from each donor, and TCR beta sequencing was performed on peripheral blood mononuclear cells. Genomic DNA extraction from the blood cell samples was performed with the Qiagen DNeasy Blood Extraction Kit. Library preparation was by the immunoSEQ multiplex PCR assay. For the multiplex PCR, a mixture combining 60 forward primers for TCR Vbeta segments and 13 reverse primers for TCR Jbeta segments was used. The CDR3 region of rearranged TCR beta genes was amplified from genomic DNA by a multiplex PCR assay. On the Illumina HiSeq System, the amplified TCR beta libraries were sequenced as 87-base-pair reads. The original pipeline was this. Across the roughly 700 repertoires, a later analysis counted around 80 million unique TCR beta chains, approximately 12 million of which were shared by at least two donors. Raw reads were error-corrected and collapsed into unique sequences with a nearest-neighbor algorithm that merged closely related sequences to remove PCR and sequencing errors. To assign V, D and J gene segments, CDR3 sequences were aligned to IMGT reference sequences. For a sequence to be retained, a match of at least six nucleotides was required to both a V gene segment and a J gene segment. A rearrangement counted as productive if the CDR3 had no stop codons and remained in frame with V and J, and every other rearrangement counted as non-productive. CDR3 was defined by IMGT convention, running from the second conserved V-encoded cysteine to the conserved J-encoded phenylalanine. The earlier analysis of about 570 of the donors excluded any sequence lacking an unambiguous match to a single V gene segment. An earlier analysis of fewer than 750 of the donors called V segments functional above 56.7% productive rearrangements and segregating when the between-donor standard deviation exceeded 5%. A statistical classification framework was built to diagnose cytomegalovirus status from the catalog of TCR beta chain sequences. A later analysis assigned V and J genes by comparing TCR nucleotide sequences with IMGT/GENE-DB human TR gene sequences. In a later analysis, CDR3 sequences and most-parsimonious VDJ recombination scenarios were assigned using the TCRdist pipeline. A later analysis defined each TCR beta chain by its CDR3 amino acid sequence plus V-gene family, and excluded reads lacking a unique V-gene family. A later analysis removed nearly 600 highly shared, low-generation-probability nucleotide sequences to deal with suspected cross-contamination and a sequencing artifact. For each public chain, a later analysis derived a clonal expansion index from normalized ranks of inferred template counts within each repertoire. In a later analysis, generation probabilities were computed using a VDJ recombination model fitted to out-of-frame rearrangements, and the results were checked against IGoR. A later analysis scored TCR-TCR, TCR-HLA and TCR-CMV co-occurrence with hypergeometric tests, applying a repertoire-size bias correction to TCR pairs. In a later analysis, false discovery rates were estimated by permuting HLA or CMV assignments 20 times. A later analysis grouped co-occurring TCRs with DBSCAN, adding TCRdist sequence similarity when clustering within HLA-allele-positive subsets. Repertoires with fewer than 30,000 or more than 120,000 public chains were left out of co-occurrence clustering, as were a few repertoires with anomalous nucleotide sharing. TCRdb's version of the immuneACCESS table is confined to in-frame rearrangements and falls short of the full clone set. An unresolved V gene accounts for under half of the shortfall where checked; the remainder is of unknown origin. Clone size and V and J calls were adopted from that table, with D and trimming inferred from the DNA. The sample table contains about 83,000 clones; only one count was recorded for roughly 76% of them. The ten top clones hold about 1.9% of the sample.

On this clone: The specificity of this receptor is unknown. No per-base quality is available; no much larger clone lies one base away.

The sequence was obtained from a woman under 40 in good health and CMV-seronegative. The rearrangement combines TRBV13 with TRBJ2-7, and the D gene may be TRBD2, 6 bases matching. Sample: PBMCs. CDR3 protein: CASSLGVGGTYEQYF. The DNA is TGTGCCAGCAGCTTAGGCGTGGGAGGTACCTACGAGCAGTACTTC.